This T cell receptor beta chain was found in a study of T cells in women clearing cervical HPV infection. Here immunoSEQ multiplex PCR was the method, and the copy in TCRdb shows in-frame clones only, minus some. The listing records about 34,000 clones. V lost 0 bases, J lost 1 base, and 9 bases lay in between. Germline loops: CDR1 DFQATT, CDR2 SNEGSKA (reference sequence). This CDR3 contains 14 residues. About this clone itself: The DNA ends 3 residues before the CDR3 does, and the rest of the CDR3 is filled in from the germline J gene.

The receptor comes from a woman aged 18 to 75 with a cervical HPV16 infection that either progressed to CIN3+ or cleared (not recorded which). V is TRBV20-1 and J is TRBJ1-1; D gene ambiguous. The sample taken for sequencing was blood buffy coat. The CDR3 reads CSAREQVGNTEAFF. The part of the CDR3 DNA that was read is TGCAGTGCTAGAGAGCAGGTGGGGAACACTGAA.